The rows below give T cell receptor beta chains drawn from one sample of a study of response to subunit inactivated influenza vaccine. Each CDR3 protein gets one entry after TCRdb re-called the RT-PCR reads with MiXCR. This table holds approximately 200,000 distinct CDR3 sequences, approximately 15% found once. This sample comprised CD8+ T cells sorted from PBMCs, obtained roughly 5 days after vaccination. These receptor sequences come from a man aged 50 or older who received an inactivated influenza vaccine. Both conserved end residues are part of each CDR3. A D gene is named only where the DNA matches it firmly. A clone size is listed for some rows: how often the clone was seen (once, few, many), or a class if it is expanded.

J gene	D gene	V gene	clone size	CDR3 protein	CDR3 DNA
TRBJ1-1	NA	TRBV7-9	few	CASSLGLTADLF	TGTGCCAGCAGCTTAGGATTGACAGCCGACCTCTTT
TRBJ1-2	TRBD1	TRBV5-6	NA	CASSRDRDGYTF	TGTGCCAGCAGCCGGGACAGGGATGGCTACACCTTC
TRBJ2-6	NA	TRBV25-1	few	CASSDGAGTFYSGANVLTF	TGTGCCAGCAGTGATGGTGCCGGGACATTCTACTCTGGGGCCAACGTCCTGACTTTC
TRBJ2-1	NA	TRBV12-3/TRBV12-4	NA	CASRRQDNEQFF	TGTGCCAGCAGAAGACAGGACAATGAGCAGTTCTTC
TRBJ2-2	NA	TRBV6-1	NA	CASSERDWVTGELFF	TGTGCCAGCAGTGAACGGGACTGGGTCACCGGGGAGCTGTTTTTT
TRBJ1-1	NA	TRBV7-9	NA	CASSFPAEAFF	TGTGCCAGCAGCTTCCCCGCTGAAGCTTTCTTT
TRBJ2-7	TRBD1	TRBV6-1	NA	CASSAMGQGANEQYF	TGTGCCAGCAGTGCAATGGGACAGGGGGCCAACGAGCAGTACTTC
TRBJ1-2	NA	TRBV4-3	NA	CASSQDTEGQGYTF	TGCGCCAGCAGCCAAGATACAGAGGGACAAGGCTACACCTTC
TRBJ2-7	NA	TRBV3-1	few	CASSKTASYEQYF	TGTGCCAGCAGCAAGACGGCCTCCTACGAGCAGTACTTC
TRBJ2-1	TRBD2	TRBV7-9	NA	CASSPGGTSGYNEQFF	TGTGCCAGCAGCCCGGGTGGGACTAGCGGTTACAATGAGCAGTTCTTC
TRBJ2-3	NA	TRBV6-6	NA	CASTLGGVDTQYF	TGTGCCAGCACACTGGGGGGCGTAGATACGCAGTATTTT
TRBJ1-2	NA	TRBV29-1	few	CSVEDPGRPSGNGYTF	TGCAGCGTTGAAGATCCGGGACGACCGTCGGGGAATGGCTACACCTTC